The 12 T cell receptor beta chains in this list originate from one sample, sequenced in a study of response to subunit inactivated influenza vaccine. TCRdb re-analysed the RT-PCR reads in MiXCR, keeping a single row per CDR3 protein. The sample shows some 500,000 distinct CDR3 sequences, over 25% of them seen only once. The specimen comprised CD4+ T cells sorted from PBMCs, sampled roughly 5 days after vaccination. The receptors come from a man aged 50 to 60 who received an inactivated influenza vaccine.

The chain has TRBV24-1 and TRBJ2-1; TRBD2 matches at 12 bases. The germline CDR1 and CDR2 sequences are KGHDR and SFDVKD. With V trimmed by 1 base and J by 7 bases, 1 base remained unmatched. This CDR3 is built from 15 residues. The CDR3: CATSDFTSGGNEQFF. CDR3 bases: TGTGCCACCAGTGATTTTACTAGCGGGGGGAATGAGCAGTTCTTC.

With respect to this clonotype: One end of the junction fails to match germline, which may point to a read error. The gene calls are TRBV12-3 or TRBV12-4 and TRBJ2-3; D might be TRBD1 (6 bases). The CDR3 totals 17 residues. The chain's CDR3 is CAISLALGQESADTQYF. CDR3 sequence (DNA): TGTGCCATCAGTTTAGCGCTGGGACAAGAAAGCGCAGATACGCAGTATTTT.

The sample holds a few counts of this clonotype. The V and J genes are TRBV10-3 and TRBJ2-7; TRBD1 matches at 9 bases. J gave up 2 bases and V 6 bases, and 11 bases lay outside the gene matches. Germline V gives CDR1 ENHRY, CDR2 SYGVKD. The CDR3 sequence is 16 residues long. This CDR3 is CAIRNWTGVRTYEQYF. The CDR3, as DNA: TGTGCCATCAGGAACTGGACAGGGGTCAGGACCTACGAGCAGTACTTC.

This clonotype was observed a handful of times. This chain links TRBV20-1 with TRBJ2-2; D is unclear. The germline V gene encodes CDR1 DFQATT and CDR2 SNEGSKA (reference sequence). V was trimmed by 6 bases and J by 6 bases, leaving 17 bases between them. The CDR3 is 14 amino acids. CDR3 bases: TGCAGTGCCCCAAGGGCGTATCCCGCCGGGGAGCTGTTTTTT. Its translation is CSAPRAYPAGELFF.

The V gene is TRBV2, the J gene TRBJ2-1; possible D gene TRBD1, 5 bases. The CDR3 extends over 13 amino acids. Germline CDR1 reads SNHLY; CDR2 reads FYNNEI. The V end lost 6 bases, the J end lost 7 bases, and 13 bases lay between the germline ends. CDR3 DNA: TGTGCCAGCAGGCCCACAGGCCGGAATGAGCAGTTCTTC. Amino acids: CASRPTGRNEQFF.

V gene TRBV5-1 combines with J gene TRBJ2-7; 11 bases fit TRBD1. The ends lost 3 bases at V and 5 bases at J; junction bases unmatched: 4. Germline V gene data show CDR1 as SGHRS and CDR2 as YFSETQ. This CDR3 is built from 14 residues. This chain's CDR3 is CASSSWTGGNEQYF. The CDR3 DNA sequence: TGCGCCAGCAGCTCATGGACAGGGGGCAACGAGCAGTACTTC.

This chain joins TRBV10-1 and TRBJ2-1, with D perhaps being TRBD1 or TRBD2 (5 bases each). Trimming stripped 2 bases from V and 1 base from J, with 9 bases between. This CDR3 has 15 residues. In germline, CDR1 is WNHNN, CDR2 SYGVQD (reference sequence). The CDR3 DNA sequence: TGCGCCAGCAGTGAGGGGACCAAATCCTACAATGAGCAGTTCTTC. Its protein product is CASSEGTKSYNEQFF.

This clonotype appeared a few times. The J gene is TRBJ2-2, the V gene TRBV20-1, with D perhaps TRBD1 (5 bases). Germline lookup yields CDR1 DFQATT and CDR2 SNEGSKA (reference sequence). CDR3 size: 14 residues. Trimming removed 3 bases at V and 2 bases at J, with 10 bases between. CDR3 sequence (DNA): TGCAGTGCTAGGGGGCAGATTAACACCGGGGAGCTGTTTTTT. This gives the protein CSARGQINTGELFF.

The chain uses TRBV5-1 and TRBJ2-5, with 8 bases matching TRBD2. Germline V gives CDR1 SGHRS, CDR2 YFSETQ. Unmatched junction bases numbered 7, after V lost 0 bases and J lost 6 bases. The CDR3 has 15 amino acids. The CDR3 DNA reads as TGCGCCAGCAGCTTGGAGGCTAGCGGGTGGAAGACCCAGTACTTC. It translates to CASSLEASGWKTQYF. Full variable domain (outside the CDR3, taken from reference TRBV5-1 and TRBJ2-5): KAGVTQTPRYLIKTRGQQVTLSCSPISGHRSVSWYQQTPGQGLQFLFEYFSETQRNKGNFPGRFSGRQFSNSRSEMNVSTLELGDSALYLCASSLEASGWKTQYFGPGTRLLVL.

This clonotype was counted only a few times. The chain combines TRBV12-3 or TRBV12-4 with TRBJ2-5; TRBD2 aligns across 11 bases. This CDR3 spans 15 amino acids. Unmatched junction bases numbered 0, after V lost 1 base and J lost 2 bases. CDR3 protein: CASSLVAGGQETQYF. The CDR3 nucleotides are TGTGCCAGCAGTTTAGTAGCGGGGGGGCAAGAGACCCAGTACTTC.

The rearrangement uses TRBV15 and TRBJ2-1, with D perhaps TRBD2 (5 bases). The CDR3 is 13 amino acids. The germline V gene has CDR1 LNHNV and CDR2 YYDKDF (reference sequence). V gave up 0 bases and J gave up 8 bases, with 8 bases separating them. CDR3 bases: TGTGCCACCAGCAGAGATTTCGGGGATGAGCAGTTCTTC. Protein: CATSRDFGDEQFF.

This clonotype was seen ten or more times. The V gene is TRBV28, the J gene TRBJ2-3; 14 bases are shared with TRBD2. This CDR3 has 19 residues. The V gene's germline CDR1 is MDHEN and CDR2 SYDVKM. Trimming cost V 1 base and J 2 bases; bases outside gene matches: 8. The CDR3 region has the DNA TGTGCCAGCAGTTTATCGGGACTAGCGGGGGTTTCGTTCACAGATACGCAGTATTTT. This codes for CASSLSGLAGVSFTDTQYF.